The clone carrying this TCR beta chain showed up just a few times. The sample comes from a study of TIL therapy for anti-PD-1-resistant metastatic lung cancer. The V gene lost 3 bases and the J gene lost 3 bases, with 6 bases spanning the gap. The CDR3 is 12 residues long. Germline assignment: CDR1 MNHNS and CDR2 SASEGT. The sample's time point: pre-treatment sample, taken before nivolumab and TIL therapy. Pleural nodules or supraclavicular lymph nodes made up most of the excised metastases sampled. The libraries were made with immunoSEQ v3. Method: immunoSEQ multiplex PCR; TCRdb's copy keeps in-frame clones and lacks some. The sample contains approximately 97,000 clones, about three fifths of which appear only once.

Sample: tumor tissue, taken at baseline. The rearrangement links TRBV6-1 to TRBJ2-7; D uncertain. The receptor's source is a person aged 25 to 85 with non-small cell lung cancer. CDR3 sequence reads: CASSDSNYEQYF. CDR3 in DNA: TGTGCCAGCAGTGACAGTAACTACGAGCAGTACTTC.